The sequence of this T cell receptor (beta chain) was determined in a study of shared clonotypes between healthy human individuals. For unsorted PBMC, around 270 ng DNA per replicate equaled roughly 30,000 T cell genomes. Sequenced by immunoSEQ multiplex PCR; TCRdb stores in-frame clones only, minus some. The sample holds roughly 500,000 clones, less than 80% seen once. Specimen: PBMCs. The receptor was derived from a middle-aged woman in good health. Some clones in this sample may be carry-over from other donors' samples.

The CDR3 region is CASSRGTGVYEQYF. CDR3 bases: TGTGCCAGCAGCCGCGGGACAGGGGTCTACGAGCAGTACTTC. The genes are TRBV6-6 and TRBJ2-7; 10 bases map to TRBD1. Germline values: CDR1 MNHNY, CDR2 SVGAGI (reference sequence). This CDR3 region has 14 residues. Losses at the gene ends were 6 bases for V and 3 bases for J; bases not matched to a gene: 5.